The clone carrying this T cell receptor (beta chain) has at least ten counts. The data derive from a study of low-dose radiotherapy and immunotherapy resistance in tumors. Study-level background: Members of Cohort 2 were treated with 1 Gy per fraction every two weeks; their total was 13 Gy over 26 weeks.

Specified time point: before trial treatment. Ipilimumab, nivolumab, aspirin, low-dose cyclophosphamide and low-dose radiotherapy were administered to donors. TRAV- and TRBV-specific primers, spanning alpha and beta chains, primed first-strand cDNA. PCR amplification of the TCRs was performed with Phusion for approximately 20 PCR cycles, and it relied on a constant-region primer together with a V-primer adapter. TCRdb recomputed calls from the reads with MiXCR, one row per CDR3 protein. The table lists about 39,000 distinct CDR3 sequences, around a third of them singletons, with around 3.5% in the top ten. This TCR came from a male donor with gallbladder cancer. Source: PBMCs, taken before treatment.

The CDR3 nucleotides are TGTGCCAGCAGCTTACTACCAGGGGGTGTCGGCACTGAAGCTTTCTTT. Protein product: CASSLLPGGVGTEAFF. The rearrangement joins TRBV7-3 to TRBJ1-1; TRBD1 matches at 7 bases. This CDR3 spans 16 amino acids. The trim removed 2 bases at V and 4 bases at J, leaving 10 bases unmatched. Looked up from germline, CDR1 is SGHTA and CDR2 is FQGTGA.